What follows describes a single TCR beta chain. As yet, its antigen is unknown. The PCR contained 60 Vbeta and 13 Jbeta primers. The table came from immunoSEQ multiplex PCR; TCRdb's copy has only in-frame clones and leaves some out. Of tens of thousands of clones in the sample, roughly 80% were seen once. CDR1 is SGHKS and CDR2 is YYEKEE in the germline V gene (reference sequence). V was shortened by 1 base and J by 5 bases, with 12 bases between the two germline ends. This CDR3 has 14 residues. The sample is drawn from a study of cytomegalovirus exposure and HLA in healthy donors. Study overall: A prior analysis found around 110 million unique TCR beta sequences from 150 million to 200 million T cells. Findings of the study overall: Some V segments, including TRBV6-2 and TRBV6-3, were excluded as indistinguishable. The sole available immune exposure information was CMV serostatus.

Those who donated were healthy bone marrow donors. The rearrangement uses TRBV5-5 and TRBJ1-2; the D gene is possibly TRBD1 (5 bases). The sequence derives from a woman aged 40-49 years in good health and CMV-seronegative. Sequencing used PBMCs. CDR3 region: CASSLNSGGYGYTF. CDR3 DNA sequence: TGTGCCAGCAGCTTGAATTCGGGGGGATATGGCTACACCTTC.